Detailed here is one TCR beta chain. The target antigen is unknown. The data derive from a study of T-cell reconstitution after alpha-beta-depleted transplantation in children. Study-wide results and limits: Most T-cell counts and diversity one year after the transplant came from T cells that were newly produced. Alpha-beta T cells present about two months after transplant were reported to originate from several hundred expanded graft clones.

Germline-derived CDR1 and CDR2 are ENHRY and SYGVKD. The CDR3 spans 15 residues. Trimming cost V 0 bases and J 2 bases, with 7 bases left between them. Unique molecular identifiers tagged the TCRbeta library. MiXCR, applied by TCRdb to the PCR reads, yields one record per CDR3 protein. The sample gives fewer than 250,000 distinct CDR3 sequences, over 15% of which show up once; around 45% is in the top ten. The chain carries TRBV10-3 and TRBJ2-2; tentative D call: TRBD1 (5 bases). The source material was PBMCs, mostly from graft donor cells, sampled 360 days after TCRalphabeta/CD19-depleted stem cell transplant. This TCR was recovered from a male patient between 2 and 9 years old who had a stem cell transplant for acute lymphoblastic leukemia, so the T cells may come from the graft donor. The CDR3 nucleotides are TGTGCCATCAGTGAGTCGACAGCCAACACCGGGGAGCTGTTTTTT. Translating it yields CAISESTANTGELFF.